These 10 T cell receptor beta chains were sequenced from one sample in a study of blood T cell repertoires in COVID-19. TCRdb's copy holds only in-frame clones and misses some; the assay was immunoSEQ multiplex PCR. This table has about 200,000 clones, approximately 90% appearing once. Sequenced sample: peripheral blood. The receptor source for this set is a man aged 40-50 years with active or convalescent COVID-19.

This clone occurred a few times. This sequence joins TRBV10-3 and TRBJ1-2; weak D call: TRBD1 (5 bases). Per the germline V gene, CDR1 is ENHRY and CDR2 is SYGVKD. The CDR3 totals 13 residues. V gave up 5 bases and J gave up 4 bases, with 11 bases separating them. In nucleotides, the CDR3 is TGTGCCATCAGTTGGGGCTCCGGCTATGGCTACACCTTC. Translating it yields CAISWGSGYGYTF.

The chain links TRBV14 to TRBJ1-6, with TRBD1 as a possible D gene (6 bases). This CDR3 contains 14 residues. V lost 4 bases to trimming and J lost 9 bases, with 13 bases between them. The germline gives CDR1 SGHDN, CDR2 FVKESK. Here the CDR3 reads CASSPRGGGSPLHF. The CDR3 nucleotides are TGTGCCAGCAGCCCCAGGGGTGGAGGTTCACCCCTCCACTTT.

The chain joins TRBV19 to TRBJ2-1; TRBD2 might be the D (6 bases). The CDR3 length is 18 residues. Trimming shortened V by 0 bases and J by 0 bases, and 15 bases separated the two germline ends. Germline V gene sequence: CDR1 LNHDA, CDR2 SQIVND (reference sequence). The CDR3 nucleotides are TGTGCCAGTAGTATAGAGGGACTCGGCGTACACTCCTACAATGAGCAGTTCTTC. Protein sequence: CASSIEGLGVHSYNEQFF. Full variable domain (outside the CDR3, taken from reference TRBV19 and TRBJ2-1): DGGITQSPKYLFRKEGQNVTLSCEQNLNHDAMYWYRQDPGQGLRLIYYSQIVNDFQKGDIAEGYSVSREKKESFPLTVTSAQKNPTAFYLCASSIEGLGVHSYNEQFFGPGTRLTVL.

This clone was seen just once. The chain employs TRBV9 and TRBJ1-1, with D possibly matching TRBD1 (6 bases). Per the germline V gene, CDR1 is SGDLS and CDR2 is YYNGEE. The germline V and J ends were trimmed by 3 bases and 7 bases, with 13 bases remaining between them. The CDR3 sequence is 13 residues long. The CDR3 loop is CASSEGVSGEAFF. The CDR3 coding sequence is TGTGCCAGCAGCGAGGGGGTCTCCGGTGAAGCTTTCTTT.

This chain connects TRBV5-1 to TRBJ2-3; D may be TRBD1 (6 bases). Per germline, CDR1 SGHRS and CDR2 YFSETQ. The CDR3 is made up of 15 amino acids. V shed 4 bases and J shed 5 bases, with 17 bases lying between them. The CDR3 nucleotides read TGCGCCAGCAGCACCCCCAGGACAGTTGAAGATACGCAGTATTTT. As protein: CASSTPRTVEDTQYF. Full variable domain (outside the CDR3, taken from reference TRBV5-1 and TRBJ2-3): KAGVTQTPRYLIKTRGQQVTLSCSPISGHRSVSWYQQTPGQGLQFLFEYFSETQRNKGNFPGRFSGRQFSNSRSEMNVSTLELGDSALYLCASSTPRTVEDTQYFGPGTRLTVL.

The chain combines TRBV7-2 with TRBJ1-2; perhaps TRBD1 as D (6 bases). The length of the CDR3 is 15 residues. The germline V gene has CDR1 SGHTA and CDR2 FQGNSA. V was clipped by 5 bases and J by 6 bases, with 19 bases between them. The CDR3 loop is CASSPGRGGEDGYTF. Written as DNA, the CDR3 is TGTGCCAGCAGCCCAGGAAGGGGGGGAGAGGATGGCTACACCTTC.

CDR3 bases: TGTGCCATCAGTGATCTCGAGGGCCTGGGGGCCAACGTCCTGACTTTC. Protein product: CAISDLEGLGANVLTF. The rearrangement links TRBV10-3 to TRBJ2-6, with D tentatively TRBD2 (5 bases). Germline CDR1 reads ENHRY; CDR2 reads SYGVKD. The CDR3 is 16 amino acids. The V end lost 3 bases, the J end lost 4 bases, and 13 bases lay between the germline ends.

The chain combines TRBV7-3 with TRBJ2-3; D remains ambiguous. In germline, CDR1 is SGHTA, CDR2 FQGTGA. CDR3 length: 13 amino acids. V was pared by 0 bases and J by 1 base, with 2 bases between. The CDR3 DNA reads as TGTGCCAGCAGCTTAACCGGCACAGATACGCAGTATTTT. This encodes CASSLTGTDTQYF.

This chain joins TRBV18 and TRBJ2-2; 10 bases fit TRBD2. Germline CDR1 and CDR2: KGHSH and LQKENI. The CDR3 consists of 15 residues. V shed 3 bases, J shed 3 bases, and the junction held 1 base outside the gene matches. The CDR3 region has the DNA TGTGCCAGCTCACCCGGACTAGCGGACACCGGGGAGCTGTTTTTT. Amino acids: CASSPGLADTGELFF.

The chain joins TRBV14 to TRBJ2-5; TRBD1 agrees at 8 bases. Unmatched junction bases numbered 3, after V lost 4 bases and J lost 2 bases. CDR1 is SGHDN, CDR2 FVKESK, per germline. The CDR3 is 14 amino acids. The CDR3 region has the DNA TGTGCCAGCAGCCGTAGACAGGGGCAAGAGACCCAGTACTTC. It is translated as CASSRRQGQETQYF.